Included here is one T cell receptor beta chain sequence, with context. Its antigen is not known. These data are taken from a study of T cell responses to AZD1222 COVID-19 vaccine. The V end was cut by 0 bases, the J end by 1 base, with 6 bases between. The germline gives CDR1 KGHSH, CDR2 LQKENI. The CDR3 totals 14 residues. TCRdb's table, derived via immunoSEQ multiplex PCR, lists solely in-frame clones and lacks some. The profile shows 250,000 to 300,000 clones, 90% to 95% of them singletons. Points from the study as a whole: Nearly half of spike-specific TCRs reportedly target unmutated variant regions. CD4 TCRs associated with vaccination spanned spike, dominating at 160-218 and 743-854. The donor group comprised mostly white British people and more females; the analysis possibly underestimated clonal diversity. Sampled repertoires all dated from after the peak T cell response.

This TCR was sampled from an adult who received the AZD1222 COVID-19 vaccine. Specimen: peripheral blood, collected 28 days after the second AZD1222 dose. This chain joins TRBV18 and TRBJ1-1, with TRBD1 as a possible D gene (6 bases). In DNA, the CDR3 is TGTGCCAGCTCACCACCGACAGGGAACACTGAAGCTTTCTTT. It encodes CASSPPTGNTEAFF.